The 10 T cell receptor beta chains below were found in one sample sequenced in a study of OX40 agonist ivuxolimab in advanced cancers. This table comes from immunoSEQ multiplex PCR, and its TCRdb copy is limited to in-frame clones, with some not included. The table records 45,000 to 60,000 clones, roughly nine tenths of them present only once. This sample comprised CD4+ or CD8+ T cells sorted from blood, obtained in a trial of the OX40 agonist ivuxolimab. These receptors originate from an adult with an advanced solid tumor such as melanoma, head and neck, liver or kidney cancer.

The chain joins TRBV5-4 to TRBJ2-7, with TRBD2 identical over 9 bases. Losses at the gene ends were 4 bases for V and 6 bases for J; bases not matched to a gene: 11. Germline V CDR1 and CDR2: SGHNT, YYREEE (reference sequence). The CDR3 totals 15 residues. Here the CDR3 DNA reads TGTGCCAGCAGCGGGGGGGCTAGCGGGATAACCGAGCAGTACTTC. It yields the protein CASSGGASGITEQYF.

V is TRBV4-3 and J is TRBJ2-7, with a tentative D call TRBD2 (6 bases). V was pared by 0 bases and J by 3 bases, with 12 bases between. Germline CDR1 and CDR2: LGHNA and YSLEER. The CDR3 has 15 amino acids. The CDR3 here is CASSQDWGGDYEQYF. The DNA for the CDR3 is TGCGCCAGCAGCCAAGATTGGGGCGGGGACTACGAGCAGTACTTC.

This chain links TRBV15 with TRBJ2-3, with 7 nucleotides matching TRBD1. Germline V gene lookup returns CDR1 LNHNV and CDR2 YYDKDF (reference sequence). Unmatched junction bases numbered 7, after V lost 1 base and J lost 3 bases. The CDR3 totals 16 residues. CDR3 DNA sequence: TGTGCCACCAGCAGAGGACAGGGTGGGAGTACAGATACGCAGTATTTT. This codes for CATSRGQGGSTDTQYF.

V is TRBV15 and J is TRBJ1-5; no definite D call. V was shortened by 0 bases and J by 1 base, with 4 bases between the two germline ends. The CDR3 totals 14 residues. CDR1 LNHNV and CDR2 YYDKDF come from the germline V gene (reference sequence). CDR3 bases: TGTGCCACCAGCAGAGATCACAGCAATCAGCCCCAGCATTTT. Residues: CATSRDHSNQPQHF. The full variable domain, completed using reference TRBV15 and TRBJ1-5, is DAMVIQNPRYQVTQFGKPVTLSCSQTLNHNVMYWYQQKSSQAPKLLFHYYDKDFNNEADTPDNFQSRRPNTSFCFLDIRSPGLGDTAMYLCATSRDHSNQPQHFGDGTRLSIL.

The chain joins TRBV9 to TRBJ1-1; D ambiguous. The CDR3 has 13 residues. The germline V gene encodes CDR1 SGDLS and CDR2 YYNGEE. Trimming left V 0 bases short and J 1 base short, with 4 bases between. The DNA of the CDR3 is TGTGCCAGCAGCGTAGAGGCGAACACTGAAGCTTTCTTT. As protein: CASSVEANTEAFF.

The J gene is TRBJ2-2, the V gene TRBV27; D may be TRBD2 (5 bases). CDR3 length equals 14 residues. The V gene's germline CDR1 is MNHEY and CDR2 SMNVEV (reference sequence). V was shortened by 8 bases and J by 5 bases, with 15 bases between the two germline ends. The CDR3 DNA sequence: TGTGCCAGCGGAAGCGGCCTCTCGACCGGGGAGCTGTTTTTT. It specifies CASGSGLSTGELFF.

This chain uses TRBV27 with TRBJ2-7; D perhaps matches TRBD1 (6 bases). V was shortened by 5 bases and J by 1 base, with 15 bases between the two germline ends. From germline, CDR1 is MNHEY and CDR2 SMNVEV (reference sequence). The CDR3 consists of 15 residues. The CDR3 sequence: CASSPYSTGSYEQYF. The CDR3 nucleotides read TGTGCCAGCAGTCCCTACTCGACAGGTTCCTACGAGCAGTACTTC.

The CDR3 is CASSLDLRISNQPQHF. CDR3 DNA: TGTGCCAGCAGCTTGGACCTACGAATCAGCAATCAGCCCCAGCATTTT. V is TRBV5-6 and J is TRBJ1-5; D gene ambiguous. The V gene's germline CDR1 is SGHDT and CDR2 YYEEEE. The ends were cut back, 0 bases at V and 1 base at J, with 11 bases in the middle. The CDR3 loop spans 16 amino acids.

The genes are TRBV10-3 and TRBJ2-1, with D perhaps TRBD2 (6 bases). V was clipped by 10 bases and J by 5 bases, with 18 bases between them. CDR3 length: 14 residues. Per the germline V gene, CDR1 is ENHRY and CDR2 is SYGVKD. The CDR3 here is CATSSREFNNEQFF. The DNA of the CDR3 is TGTGCCACCTCTTCTCGGGAGTTCAACAATGAGCAGTTCTTC.

The rearrangement uses TRBV5-6 and TRBJ2-2; D is undetermined. The CDR3 runs 15 residues. The V and J ends lost 4 bases and 1 base respectively, with 11 bases between them. Germline CDR1 SGHDT, CDR2 YYEEEE. CDR3 nucleotides: TGTGCCAGCAGCGATGGCCGGTGGAACACCGGGGAGCTGTTTTTT. Translation gives CASSDGRWNTGELFF.